This TCR beta chain was observed in a study of blood T cell repertoires in COVID-19 (dated by TCRdb to about 2020). Background on the whole study: The collaborator samples originated in the United States, Italy and Spain and spanned the acute and convalescent phases of COVID-19. The samples were drawn from the first 160 participants of the ongoing ImmuneRACE study and from about 1,200 subjects provided by 6 global collaborators. Where available, HLA class I and class II types were obtained from metadata supplied by the sample provider rather than from assay-based typing. Subjects who had been exposed to COVID-19, were actively infected with it, or had recovered from it provided the deeply sampled blood TCRbeta repertoires that made up the dataset. The repertoires were made available in a free public database intended to serve as a resource for research on the immune response to SARS-CoV-2. The sample metadata nearly always contained a de-identified subject ID, COVID-19 status, age in years and sex. The material from the prospective study consisted of cDNA or gDNA derived from T cells, B-cell-depleted T cells, or PBMCs. What the study reported, not specific to this receptor: The quantity of clinical and demographic metadata differed by source and by participant and was supplied without curation.

The germline V gene (reference sequence) specifies LNHDA as CDR1 and SQIVND as CDR2. CDR3 length: 12 amino acids, cysteine to phenylalanine. Solely the CDR3 DNA is kept, with 36 bases framed from the first base. V is clipped by 5 bases and J by 4 bases, and the sequence between their germline boundaries is 8 bases long. As for this clone: Its antigen target is currently unknown. No per-base quality is available; no much larger clone lies one base away.

The collaborating institutions used their own protocols to collect whole blood in K2EDTA tubes. For TCRbeta analysis, collaborators shipped samples as frozen whole blood, isolated PBMCs, or DNA extracted from either of those sample types. The immunoSEQ Assay, a bias-controlled multiplex PCR, was used to amplify TCRbeta CDR3 regions from genomic DNA. The paper's processing steps were these. Within the assay, amplification of reference gene primers was used to estimate how many nucleated cells each sample contained. Sequence reads were collapsed and filtered to measure the absolute abundance of every unique TCRbeta CDR3 rearrangement. Productive Simpson clonality was computed per sample as the square root of Simpson's diversity index over productive rearrangements. Sourced from immuneACCESS, this table was stored by TCRdb with only in-frame sequences that have V and J called. A share of the clones is absent; for the studies checked, an unresolved V gene accounts for under half, and the remainder has no known explanation. D and trimming were read from the DNA, whereas the V and J calls and clone size are those reported in that table. This sample lists about 120,000 clones; more than 70% were detected once. The ten largest clones take up under 5% of the sample.

The TCR originated in a man aged 55 to 69 with acute or convalescent COVID-19. The chain uses TRBV19 and TRBJ2-5; TRBD2 might be the D gene, on 5 matching bases. The material sequenced was peripheral blood. The encoded CDR3 is CASSLGRETQYF. In nucleotides, the sequence is TGTGCCAGTAGTCTAGGGAGAGAGACCCAGTACTTC.